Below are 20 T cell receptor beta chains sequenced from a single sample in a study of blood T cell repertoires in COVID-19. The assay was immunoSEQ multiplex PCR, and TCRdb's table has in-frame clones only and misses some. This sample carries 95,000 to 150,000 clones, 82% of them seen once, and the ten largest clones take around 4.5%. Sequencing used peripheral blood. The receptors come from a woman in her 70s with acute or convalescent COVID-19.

The CDR3 here is CASSYPRRGFSNQPQHF. CDR3 DNA: TGTGCCAGCAGTTACCCGCGCCGAGGCTTTAGCAATCAGCCCCAGCATTTT. The rearrangement joins TRBV6-2 or TRBV6-3 to TRBJ1-5; D is undetermined. There are 17 residues in the CDR3. Per the germline V gene, CDR1 is MNHEY and CDR2 is SVGEGT. The V gene lost 2 bases and the J gene lost 0 bases, with 14 bases spanning the gap.

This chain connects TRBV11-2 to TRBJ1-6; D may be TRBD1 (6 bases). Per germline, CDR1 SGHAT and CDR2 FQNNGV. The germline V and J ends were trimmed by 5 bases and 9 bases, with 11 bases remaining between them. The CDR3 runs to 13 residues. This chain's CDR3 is CASSRTGTSPLHF. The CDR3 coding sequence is TGTGCCAGCAGCCGTACAGGGACTTCACCCCTCCACTTT.

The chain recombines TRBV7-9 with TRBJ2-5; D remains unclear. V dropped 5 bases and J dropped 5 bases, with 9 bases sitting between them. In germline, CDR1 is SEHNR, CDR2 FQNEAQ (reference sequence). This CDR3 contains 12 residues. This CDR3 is CASSQFGETQYF. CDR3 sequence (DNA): TGTGCCAGCAGCCAATTCGGGGAGACCCAGTACTTC.

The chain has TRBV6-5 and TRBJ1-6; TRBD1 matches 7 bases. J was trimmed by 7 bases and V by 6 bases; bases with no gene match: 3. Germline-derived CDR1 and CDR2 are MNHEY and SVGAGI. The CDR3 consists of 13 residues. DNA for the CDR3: TGTGCCAGCAGACAGGGGCAAAATTCACCCCTCCACTTT. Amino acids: CASRQGQNSPLHF.

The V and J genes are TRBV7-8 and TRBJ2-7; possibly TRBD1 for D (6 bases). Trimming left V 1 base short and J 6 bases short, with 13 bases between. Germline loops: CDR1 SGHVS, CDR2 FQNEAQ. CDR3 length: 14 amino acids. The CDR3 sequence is CASSLDRVIGEQYF. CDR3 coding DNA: TGTGCCAGCAGCTTAGACAGGGTGATCGGCGAGCAGTACTTC.

CDR3 coding DNA: TGCAGCGTTGAAGTAGGCGAGGGCCAGCCCCAGCATTTT. Its translation is CSVEVGEGQPQHF. V is TRBV29-1 and J is TRBJ1-5; no definite D call. Trimming left V 1 base short and J 7 bases short, with 11 bases between. In germline, CDR1 is SQVTM, CDR2 ANQGSEA. The CDR3 length is 13 residues.

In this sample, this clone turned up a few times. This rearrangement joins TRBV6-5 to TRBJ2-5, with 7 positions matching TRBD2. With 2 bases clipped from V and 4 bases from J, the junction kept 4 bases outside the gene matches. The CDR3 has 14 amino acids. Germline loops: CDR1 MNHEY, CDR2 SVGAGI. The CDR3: CASSYGGGRETQYF. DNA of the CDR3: TGTGCCAGCAGTTACGGAGGCGGGAGAGAGACCCAGTACTTC.

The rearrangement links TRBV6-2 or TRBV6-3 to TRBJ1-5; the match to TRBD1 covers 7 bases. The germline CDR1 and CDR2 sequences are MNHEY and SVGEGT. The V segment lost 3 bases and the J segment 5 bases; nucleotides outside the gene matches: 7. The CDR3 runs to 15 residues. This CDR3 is CASSYRGTEYQPQHF. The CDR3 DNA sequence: TGTGCCAGCAGTTATAGAGGGACAGAATATCAGCCCCAGCATTTT.

CDR3 loop: CASSLATENSPLHF. The CDR3 bases are TGTGCCAGCAGCTTAGCGACAGAAAATTCACCCCTCCACTTT. This sequence joins TRBV7-2 and TRBJ1-6; TRBD1 might be the D (5 bases). The length of the CDR3 is 14 residues. Trimming stripped 0 bases from V and 7 bases from J, with 7 bases between. The germline CDR1 and CDR2 sequences are SGHTA and FQGNSA.

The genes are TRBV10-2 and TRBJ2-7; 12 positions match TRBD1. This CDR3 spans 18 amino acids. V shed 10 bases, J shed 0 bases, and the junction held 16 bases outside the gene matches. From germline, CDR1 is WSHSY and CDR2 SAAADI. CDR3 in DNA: TGCGCCACCTGGTTGCCGGGACAGGGGGCCCCTCACTCCTACGAGCAGTACTTC. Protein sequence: CATWLPGQGAPHSYEQYF.

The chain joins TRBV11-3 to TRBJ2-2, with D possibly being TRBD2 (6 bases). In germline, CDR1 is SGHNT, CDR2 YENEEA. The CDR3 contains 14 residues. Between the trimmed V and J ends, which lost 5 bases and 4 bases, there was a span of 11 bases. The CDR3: CASSHSGVTGELFF. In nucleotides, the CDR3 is TGTGCCAGCAGCCACTCGGGAGTCACCGGGGAGCTGTTTTTT.

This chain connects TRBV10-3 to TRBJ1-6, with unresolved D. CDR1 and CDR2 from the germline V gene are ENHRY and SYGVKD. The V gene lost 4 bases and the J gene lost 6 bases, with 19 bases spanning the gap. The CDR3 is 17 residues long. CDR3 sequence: CAISVTRGVEGNSPLHF. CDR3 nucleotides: TGTGCCATCAGTGTTACCCGGGGAGTCGAGGGTAATTCACCCCTCCACTTT.

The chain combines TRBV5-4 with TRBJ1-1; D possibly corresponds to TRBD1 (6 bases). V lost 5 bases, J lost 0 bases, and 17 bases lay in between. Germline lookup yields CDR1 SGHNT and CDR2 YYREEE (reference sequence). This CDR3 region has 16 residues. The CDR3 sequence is CASRSGTPSMNTEAFF. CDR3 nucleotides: TGTGCCAGCAGGTCCGGGACACCCTCTATGAACACTGAAGCTTTCTTT.

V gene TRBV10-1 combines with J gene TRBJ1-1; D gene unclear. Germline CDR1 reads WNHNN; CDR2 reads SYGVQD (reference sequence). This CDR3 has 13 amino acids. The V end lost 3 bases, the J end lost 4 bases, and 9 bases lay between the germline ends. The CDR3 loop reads CASSDGQTTEAFF. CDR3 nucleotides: TGCGCCAGCAGTGATGGGCAGACCACTGAAGCTTTCTTT.

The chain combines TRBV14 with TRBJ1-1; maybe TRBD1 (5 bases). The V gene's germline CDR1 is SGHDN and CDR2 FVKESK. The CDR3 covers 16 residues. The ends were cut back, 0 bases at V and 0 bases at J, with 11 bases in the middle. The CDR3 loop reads CASSQDRLGVNTEAFF. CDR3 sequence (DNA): TGTGCCAGCAGCCAAGATCGGCTAGGGGTGAACACTGAAGCTTTCTTT.

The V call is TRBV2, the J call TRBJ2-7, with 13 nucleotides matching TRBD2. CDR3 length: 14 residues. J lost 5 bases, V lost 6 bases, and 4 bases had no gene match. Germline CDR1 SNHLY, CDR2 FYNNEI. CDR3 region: CASSSGLAGDEQYF. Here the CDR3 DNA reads TGTGCCAGCAGCTCAGGACTAGCGGGGGACGAGCAGTACTTC.

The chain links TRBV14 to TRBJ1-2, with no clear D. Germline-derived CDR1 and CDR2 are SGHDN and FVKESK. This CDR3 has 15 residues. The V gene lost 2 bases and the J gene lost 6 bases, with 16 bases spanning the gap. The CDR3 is CASSQPYGGVDGYTF. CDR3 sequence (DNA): TGTGCCAGCAGCCAACCTTACGGCGGGGTGGATGGCTACACCTTC. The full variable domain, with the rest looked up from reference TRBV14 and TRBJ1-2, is EAGVTQFPSHSVIEKGQTVTLRCDPISGHDNLYWYRRVMGKEIKFLLHFVKESKQDESGMPNNRFLAERTGGTYSTLKVQPAELEDSGVYFCASSQPYGGVDGYTFGSGTRLTVV.

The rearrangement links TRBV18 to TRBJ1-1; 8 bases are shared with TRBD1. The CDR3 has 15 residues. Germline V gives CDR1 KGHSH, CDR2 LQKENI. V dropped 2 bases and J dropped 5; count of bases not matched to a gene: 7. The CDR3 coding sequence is TGTGCCAGCTCACCAGGGCAGGGGGCGGGTACTGAAGCTTTCTTT. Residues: CASSPGQGAGTEAFF. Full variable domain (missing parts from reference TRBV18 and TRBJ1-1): NAGVMQNPRHLVRRRGQEARLRCSPMKGHSHVYWYRQLPEEGLKFMVYLQKENIIDESGMPKERFSAEFPKEGPSILRIQQVVRGDSAAYFCASSPGQGAGTEAFFGQGTRLTVV.

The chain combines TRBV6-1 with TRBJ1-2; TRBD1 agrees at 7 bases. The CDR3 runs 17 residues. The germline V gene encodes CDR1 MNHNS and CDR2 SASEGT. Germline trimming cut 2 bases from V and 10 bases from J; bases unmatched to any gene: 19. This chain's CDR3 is CASSEYIWFDREIDYTF. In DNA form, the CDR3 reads TGTGCCAGCAGTGAATATATCTGGTTCGACAGGGAGATCGACTACACCTTC.

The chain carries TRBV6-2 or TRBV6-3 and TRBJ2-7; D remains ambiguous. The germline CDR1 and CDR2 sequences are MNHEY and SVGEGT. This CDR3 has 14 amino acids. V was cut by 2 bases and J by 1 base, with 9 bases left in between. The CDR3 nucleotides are TGTGCCAGCAGTTACCGAGGCCGGTCCTACGAGCAGTACGTC. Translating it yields CASSYRGRSYEQYV.